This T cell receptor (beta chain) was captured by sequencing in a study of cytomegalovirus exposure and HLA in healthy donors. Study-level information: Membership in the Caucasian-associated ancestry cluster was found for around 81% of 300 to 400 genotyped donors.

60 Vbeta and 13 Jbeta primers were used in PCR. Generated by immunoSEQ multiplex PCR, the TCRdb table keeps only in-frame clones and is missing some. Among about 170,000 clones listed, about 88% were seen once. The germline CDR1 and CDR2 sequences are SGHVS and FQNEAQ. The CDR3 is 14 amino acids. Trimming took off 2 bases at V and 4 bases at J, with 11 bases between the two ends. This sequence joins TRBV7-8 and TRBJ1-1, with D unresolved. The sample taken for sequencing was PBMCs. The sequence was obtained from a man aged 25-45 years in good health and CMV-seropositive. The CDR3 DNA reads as TGTGCCAGCAGCTTATCGGAAACGGGCACTGAAGCTTTCTTT. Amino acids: CASSLSETGTEAFF.